The next 22 T cell receptor beta chains were all read from a single sample in a study of OX40 agonist ivuxolimab in advanced cancers. TCRdb's table, derived via immunoSEQ multiplex PCR, lists solely in-frame clones and lacks some. The table lists about 70,000 clones, around 80% of them singletons, with 4.5% to 6% in the top ten. Source: CD4+ or CD8+ T cells sorted from blood, taken in a trial of the OX40 agonist ivuxolimab. The receptors stem from an adult with an advanced solid tumor such as melanoma, head and neck, liver or kidney cancer.

This chain uses TRBV6-4 with TRBJ2-1; D may match TRBD1 or TRBD2 (6 bases each). CDR1 is MRHNA, CDR2 SNTAGT, per germline. The CDR3 totals 15 residues. Trimming removed 2 bases from V and 7 bases from J, with 15 bases in between. DNA for the CDR3: TGTGCCAGCAGTGACCTTTGGGGGGCCACGAATGAGCAGTTCTTC. Translated: CASSDLWGATNEQFF.

The V gene is TRBV7-9, the J gene TRBJ2-1, with D possibly TRBD1 on 6 matching bases. The V end lost 4 bases, the J end lost 9 bases, and 10 bases lay between the germline ends. Germline CDR1 and CDR2: SEHNR and FQNEAQ (reference sequence). The CDR3 is made up of 12 amino acids. The CDR3 region is CASSSTDSEQFF. For the CDR3, the DNA is TGTGCCAGCAGCTCAACGGACAGTGAGCAGTTCTTC.

The table lists this clone with a count of one. The chain is built from TRBV7-2 and TRBJ2-5, with D unresolved. There are 17 residues in the CDR3. The germline V gene encodes CDR1 SGHTA and CDR2 FQGNSA. With 2 bases removed from V and 2 bases from J, the gap between germline ends came to 18 bases. The CDR3 sequence is CASSLWGTPNLQETQYF. The CDR3 region has the DNA TGTGCCAGCAGCTTATGGGGTACTCCCAACTTACAAGAGACCCAGTACTTC. Looking up the rest from reference TRBV7-2 and TRBJ2-5 gives the full variable domain: GAGVSQSPSNKVTEKGKDVELRCDPISGHTALYWYRQSLGQGLEFLIYFQGNSAPDKSGLPSDRFSAERTGGSVSTLTIQRTQQEDSAVYLCASSLWGTPNLQETQYFGPGTRLLVL.

This chain uses TRBV29-1 with TRBJ1-1; D is uncertain. The germline V gene has CDR1 SQVTM and CDR2 ANQGSEA. The ends were cut back, 1 base at V and 5 bases at J, with 8 bases in the middle. The CDR3 loop spans 12 amino acids. As DNA, the CDR3 is TGCAGCGTTGAAGCCCGGAAGACTGAAGCTTTCTTT. This codes for CSVEARKTEAFF.

This clone appeared once. The J gene is TRBJ2-5, the V gene TRBV11-2; D may correspond to TRBD1 or TRBD2 (6 bases each). The CDR3 consists of 14 residues. Trimming stripped 2 bases from V and 11 bases from J, with 18 bases between. Germline V gene data show CDR1 as SGHAT and CDR2 as FQNNGV. CDR3 DNA sequence: TGTGCCAGCAGCTTATATGAGGGGGGAAAGGAGCAGTACTTC. Amino acid sequence: CASSLYEGGKEQYF.

This chain uses TRBV18 with TRBJ1-2; D gene ambiguous. Germline lookup yields CDR1 KGHSH and CDR2 LQKENI. This CDR3 comprises 13 residues. Trimming took off 1 base at V and 4 bases at J, with 7 bases between the two ends. The CDR3: CASSPRAVYGYTF. In DNA form, the CDR3 reads TGTGCCAGCTCACCACGGGCAGTCTATGGCTACACCTTC.

The chain recombines TRBV5-6 with TRBJ1-2, with D hard to call. The germline V and J ends were trimmed by 1 base and 5 bases, with 12 bases remaining between them. CDR1 and CDR2 (germline): SGHDT, YYEEEE. The CDR3 has 14 amino acids. The CDR3 sequence is CASSLLGVNYGYTF. CDR3 coding DNA: TGTGCCAGCAGCTTGTTAGGAGTCAATTATGGCTACACCTTC.

The chain recombines TRBV9 with TRBJ2-3, with TRBD2 as a possible D gene (6 bases). The CDR3 spans 16 residues. V gave up 7 bases and J gave up 2 bases, with 20 bases separating them. Germline CDR1 SGDLS, CDR2 YYNGEE. The CDR3 protein is CASGPAGRGATDTQYF. CDR3 DNA sequence: TGTGCCAGCGGCCCGGCGGGGCGGGGCGCCACAGATACGCAGTATTTT.

This clone occurred a few times. The V gene is TRBV11-3, the J gene TRBJ2-3, with TRBD2 matching 10 bases. J gave up 4 bases and V 5 bases, and 6 bases lay outside the gene matches. CDR3 length: 15 amino acids. Germline CDR1 and CDR2: SGHNT and YENEEA. CDR3 bases: TGTGCCAGCAGCCCAAACAGCGGGGGGGCAGATACGCAGTATTTT. Protein sequence: CASSPNSGGADTQYF.

The V call is TRBV12-5, the J call TRBJ1-5; 12 nucleotides align to TRBD1. The CDR3 totals 17 residues. V lost 1 base, J lost 4 bases, and 5 bases stayed unmatched. Per the germline V gene, CDR1 is LGHNT and CDR2 is FRNRAP. CDR3 in DNA: TGTGCTAGTGGTTTGGCCGGGGACAGGGGGCTGAATCAGCCCCAGCATTTT. As protein: CASGLAGDRGLNQPQHF.

Many counts were recorded for this clone. This chain links TRBV5-1 with TRBJ1-6, with D hard to call. The CDR3 covers 13 residues. Germline CDR1 is SGHRS and CDR2 is YFSETQ. V was pared by 2 bases and J by 8 bases, with 8 bases between. This CDR3 reads CASSFIVDSPLHF. In DNA, the CDR3 is TGCGCCAGCAGCTTTATTGTGGATTCACCCCTCCACTTT.

This clone was picked up one time. The chain carries TRBV5-1 and TRBJ2-5; D gene uncertain. Germline CDR1 SGHRS, CDR2 YFSETQ. The V and J ends lost 1 base and 5 bases respectively, with 12 bases between them. The CDR3 sequence is 14 residues long. For the CDR3, the DNA is TGCGCCAGCAGCTTGCTTCCGTCCTCGGAGACCCAGTACTTC. Translated, it gives CASSLLPSSETQYF.

The chain employs TRBV5-1 and TRBJ2-3, with D possibly being TRBD1 (7 bases). Per germline, CDR1 SGHRS and CDR2 YFSETQ. The CDR3 spans 16 residues. V gave up 4 bases and J gave up 2 bases, with 17 bases separating them. The CDR3 bases are TGCGCCAGCAGCCCACCCACAGGGGACTTCACAGATACGCAGTATTTT. Residues: CASSPPTGDFTDTQYF.

This clone was detected once. This rearrangement joins TRBV5-1 to TRBJ2-1, with D possibly called TRBD1 or TRBD2 (6 bases each). Trimming shortened V by 2 bases and J by 6 bases, and 15 bases separated the two germline ends. This CDR3 spans 15 amino acids. Germline CDR1 reads SGHRS; CDR2 reads YFSETQ. CDR3 loop: CASSFMTGGVNEQFF. The DNA of the CDR3 is TGCGCCAGCAGCTTCATGACAGGAGGGGTCAATGAGCAGTTCTTC.

The rearrangement joins TRBV7-9 to TRBJ1-3, with D perhaps matching TRBD1 (5 bases). This CDR3 contains 14 residues. V was trimmed by 5 bases and J by 3 bases, leaving 11 bases between them. Germline V gene data show CDR1 as SEHNR and CDR2 as FQNEAQ (reference sequence). Here the CDR3 DNA reads TGTGCCAGCAGCCCCCAGGGAGTTGGAAACACCATATATTTT. Amino acid sequence: CASSPQGVGNTIYF.

The rearrangement links TRBV19 to TRBJ2-7, with 8 nucleotides matching TRBD2. Germline V gene data show CDR1 as LNHDA and CDR2 as SQIVND (reference sequence). The CDR3 extends over 15 amino acids. Trimming cost V 3 bases and J 3 bases; bases outside gene matches: 7. The CDR3 DNA sequence: TGTGCCAGTAGTATTGTGAGCGGGAGCAACTACGAGCAGTACTTC. This encodes CASSIVSGSNYEQYF.

V and J are TRBV6-5 and TRBJ2-3, with 7 bases that match TRBD1. The CDR3 is made up of 14 amino acids. V shed 5 bases, J shed 4 bases, and the junction held 6 bases outside the gene matches. Germline V lookup: CDR1 MNHEY, CDR2 SVGAGI. The CDR3 here is CASSQPGGSDTQYF. Here the CDR3 DNA reads TGTGCCAGCAGTCAACCAGGGGGTTCAGATACGCAGTATTTT.

The chain recombines TRBV7-2 with TRBJ2-5; D remains unclear. Germline V gene data show CDR1 as SGHTA and CDR2 as FQGNSA. V was cut by 5 bases and J by 5 bases, with 9 bases left in between. This CDR3 spans 12 amino acids. This chain's CDR3 is CASSPMGETQYF. In DNA form, the CDR3 reads TGTGCCAGCAGCCCCATGGGGGAGACCCAGTACTTC. The variable domain in full, with the rest retrieved from reference TRBV7-2 and TRBJ2-5, is GAGVSQSPSNKVTEKGKDVELRCDPISGHTALYWYRQSLGQGLEFLIYFQGNSAPDKSGLPSDRFSAERTGGSVSTLTIQRTQQEDSAVYLCASSPMGETQYFGPGTRLLVL.

This chain uses TRBV7-9 with TRBJ1-1, with D tentatively TRBD1 (5 bases). Trimming left V 4 bases short and J 4 bases short, with 28 bases between. Germline values: CDR1 SEHNR, CDR2 FQNEAQ (reference sequence). CDR3 length: 19 residues. This CDR3 is CASSSPPWFGRGRGTEAFF. The DNA of the CDR3 is TGTGCCAGCAGCTCGCCCCCTTGGTTTGGAAGGGGACGTGGCACTGAAGCTTTCTTT. The variable domain in full, with the rest retrieved from reference TRBV7-9 and TRBJ1-1, is DTGVSQNPRHKITKRGQNVTFRCDPISEHNRLYWYRQTLGQGPEFLTYFQNEAQLEKSRLLSDRFSAERPKGSFSTLEIQRTEQGDSAMYLCASSSPPWFGRGRGTEAFFGQGTRLTVV.

CDR3 DNA: TGTGCCAGCAGTACAGGGGCCAAGAACACTGAAGCTTTCTTT. It yields the protein CASSTGAKNTEAFF. This chain joins TRBV6-1 and TRBJ1-1; 7 bases line up with TRBD1. With V trimmed by 5 bases and J by 1 base, 4 bases remained unmatched. The CDR3 has 14 amino acids. CDR1 and CDR2 (germline): MNHNS, SASEGT.

This chain connects TRBV7-2 to TRBJ1-4; D unresolved. The CDR3 contains 12 residues. Germline loops: CDR1 SGHTA, CDR2 FQGNSA. Trimming shortened V by 5 bases and J by 4 bases, and 5 bases separated the two germline ends. The CDR3 protein is CASSIGNEKLFF. The CDR3 region has the DNA TGTGCCAGCAGCATCGGTAATGAAAAACTGTTTTTT.

This chain uses TRBV2 with TRBJ1-6; the match to TRBD1 covers 8 bases. Germline assignment: CDR1 SNHLY and CDR2 FYNNEI. This CDR3 has 14 residues. J lost 10 bases, V lost 3 bases, and 5 bases had no gene match. The CDR3 reads CASSDYGQGSPLHF. The CDR3 nucleotides read TGTGCCAGCAGTGATTATGGACAGGGCTCACCCCTCCACTTT.